This T cell receptor (beta chain) was captured in a study of T cell responses to AZD1222 COVID-19 vaccine. General study points: CD4 TCRs covered the whole spike, strongest at regions 160-218 and 743-854. In all cases, repertoires were sampled only after the peak T cell response. Rises in breadth and depth of Spike-specific TCRs came after two AZD1222 doses.

Whether given at about 4 or about 12 weeks, second doses were pooled. Remarks on this clone: Its specificity is not known.

This table comes from immunoSEQ multiplex PCR, and its TCRdb copy is limited to in-frame clones, with some not included. The table has 110,000 or so clones, roughly 90% seen once. Germline V gene data show CDR1 as SGHNT and CDR2 as YYREEE (reference sequence). This CDR3 spans 16 amino acids. V lost 3 bases and J lost 5; bases outside the gene matches: 13. The source was peripheral blood, collected 28 days after the second AZD1222 dose. The TCR originated in an adult who received the AZD1222 COVID-19 vaccine. The V gene is TRBV5-4, the J gene TRBJ2-7, with 8 bases fitting TRBD2. The CDR3 nucleotides are TGTGCCAGCAGCTACCGTAGCGGGACTTCTAAAAACGAGCAGTACTTC. This translates into CASSYRSGTSKNEQYF.